Sequencing of this T cell receptor (beta chain) was carried out in a study of shared clonotypes between healthy human individuals. Study results and caveats: The generation probabilities recorded for non-shared clonotypes fell below those of clonotypes shared by all four donors. Blood was the sole source, and tissue repertoires probably differ.

The assay was immunoSEQ multiplex PCR, and TCRdb's table has in-frame clones only and misses some. The sample contains about 2.3 million clones, approximately 90% of which appear only once. Trimming removed 1 base at V and 4 bases at J, with 14 bases between. CDR1 and CDR2 (germline): SEHNR, FQNEAQ (reference sequence). This CDR3 is built from 15 residues. Worth noting for this clone: Antigen specificity is unknown.

The clonotype originates from a man between 18 and 29 years old in good health. Some clones in this sample may be carry-over from other donors' samples. The chain is built from TRBV7-9 and TRBJ2-7; D possibly corresponds to TRBD1 (5 bases). Sequencing input: naive CD4+ T cells from PBMCs. Subset: CD45RA+ positively selected. The CDR3 DNA reads as TGTGCCAGCAGCTTAGAAACAGTTGGGGCTTACGAGCAGTACTTC. It encodes CASSLETVGAYEQYF.